The clone carrying this T cell receptor (beta chain) was counted between two and nine times. Its antigen is unidentified. This specimen comes from a study of T cell repertoires in cytomegalovirus infection. Findings of the study overall: Identification of carriers of CMV plus the relevant HLA was achieved through cumulative public TCR beta family frequency.

CDR1 is SGHTA and CDR2 is FQGNSA in the germline V gene. The CDR3 covers 9 residues. V lost 5 bases and J 12 bases, leaving 4 bases between the germline ends. TCRdb recomputed calls from the reads with MiXCR, one row per CDR3 protein. The table has some 180,000 distinct CDR3 sequences, about 18% seen once. The rearrangement links TRBV7-2 to TRBJ2-2; D unclear. The source is a human donor in good health (CMV status not recorded). Some clones in this sample may be carry-over from other donors' samples. The specimen was CD8+ T cells from PBMCs. The DNA of the CDR3 is TGTGCCAGCAGCCACCAGCTGTTTTTT. Residues: CASSHQLFF.